One sample yielded the 2 T cell receptor beta chains listed below, sequenced in a study of T-cell reconstitution after alpha-beta-depleted transplantation in children. Molecular barcoding with unique molecular identifiers was used for the TCRbeta library. TCRdb fed the PCR reads into MiXCR, producing one record per CDR3 protein. The sample has approximately 270,000 distinct CDR3 sequences, 9.9% seen once. The source material was PBMCs from the stem cell graft donor, sampled from the stem cell graft. The receptors shown here come from a human donor who donated a stem cell graft to a child with SCID.

The chain uses TRBV5-6 and TRBJ2-2; D gene ambiguous. V was cut by 5 bases and J by 0 bases, with 11 bases left in between. CDR3 length: 15 amino acids. Per the germline V gene, CDR1 is SGHDT and CDR2 is YYEEEE. CDR3 nucleotides: TGTGCCAGCAGGGTGGTCGGCACGAACACCGGGGAGCTGTTTTTT. Encoded protein: CASRVVGTNTGELFF.

This clonotype has ten or more counts. V gene TRBV12-3 or TRBV12-4 combines with J gene TRBJ1-1; TRBD1 is a possible D gene (5 bases). V was cut by 5 bases and J by 5 bases, with 18 bases left in between. The CDR3 totals 15 residues. The DNA of the CDR3 is TGTGCCAGCAGTACGGTGGCAGGGTTGGGAACTGAAGCTTTCTTT. Its translation is CASSTVAGLGTEAFF.